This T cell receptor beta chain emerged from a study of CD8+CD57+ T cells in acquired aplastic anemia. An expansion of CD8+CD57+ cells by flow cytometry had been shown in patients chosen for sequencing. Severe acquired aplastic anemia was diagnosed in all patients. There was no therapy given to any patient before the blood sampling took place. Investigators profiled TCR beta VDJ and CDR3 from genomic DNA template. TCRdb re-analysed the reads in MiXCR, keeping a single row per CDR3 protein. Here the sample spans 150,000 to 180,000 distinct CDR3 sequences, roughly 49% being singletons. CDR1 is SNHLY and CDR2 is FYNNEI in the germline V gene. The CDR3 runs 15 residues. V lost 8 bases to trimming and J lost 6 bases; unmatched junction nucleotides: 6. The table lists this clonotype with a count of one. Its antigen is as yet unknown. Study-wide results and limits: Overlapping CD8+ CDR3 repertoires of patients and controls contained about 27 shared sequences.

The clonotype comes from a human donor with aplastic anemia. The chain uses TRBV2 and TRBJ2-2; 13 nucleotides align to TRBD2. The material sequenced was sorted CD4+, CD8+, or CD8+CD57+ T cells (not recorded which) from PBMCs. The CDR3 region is CASRTSGSRAGELFF. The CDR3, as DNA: TGTGCCAGCCGGACTAGCGGGAGTAGGGCCGGGGAGCTGTTTTTT.